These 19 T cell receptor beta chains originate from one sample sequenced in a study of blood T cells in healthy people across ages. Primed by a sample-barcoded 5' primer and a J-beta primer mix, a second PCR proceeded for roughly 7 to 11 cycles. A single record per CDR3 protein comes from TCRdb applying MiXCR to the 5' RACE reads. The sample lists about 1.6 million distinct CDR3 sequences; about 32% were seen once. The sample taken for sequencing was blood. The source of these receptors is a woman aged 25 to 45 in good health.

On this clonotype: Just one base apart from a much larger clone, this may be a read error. CDR3 in amino acids: CASSPGPGGREQYF. CDR3 coding DNA: TGTGCCAGCAGTCCAGGTCCCGGGGGCAGGGAGCAGTACTTC. The chain recombines TRBV4-2 with TRBJ2-7, with D perhaps TRBD1 or TRBD2 (6 bases each). This CDR3 is built from 14 residues. With 6 bases removed from V and 7 bases from J, the gap between germline ends came to 19 bases. Per germline, CDR1 LGHNA and CDR2 YNFKEQ.

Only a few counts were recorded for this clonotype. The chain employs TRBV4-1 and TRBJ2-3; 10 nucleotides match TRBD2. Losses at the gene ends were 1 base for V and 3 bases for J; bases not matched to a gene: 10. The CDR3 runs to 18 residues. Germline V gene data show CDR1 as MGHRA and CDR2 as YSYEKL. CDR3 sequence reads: CASSQGLAGVFKTDTQYF. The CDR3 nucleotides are TGCGCCAGCAGCCAAGGCCTAGCGGGAGTTTTTAAGACAGATACGCAGTATTTT.

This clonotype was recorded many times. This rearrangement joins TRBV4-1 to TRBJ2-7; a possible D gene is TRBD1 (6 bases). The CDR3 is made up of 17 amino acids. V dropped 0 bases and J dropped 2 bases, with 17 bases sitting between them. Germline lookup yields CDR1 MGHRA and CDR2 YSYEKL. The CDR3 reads CASSQEQGNRATYEQYF. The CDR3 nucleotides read TGCGCCAGCAGCCAAGAACAAGGGAACAGGGCCACCTACGAGCAGTACTTC.

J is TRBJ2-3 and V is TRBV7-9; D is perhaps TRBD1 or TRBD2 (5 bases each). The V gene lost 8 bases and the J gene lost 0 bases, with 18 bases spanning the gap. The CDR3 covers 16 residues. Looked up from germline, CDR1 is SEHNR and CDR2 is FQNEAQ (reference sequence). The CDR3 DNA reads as TGTGCCAGCGGCGAGGGGATTAGCGCTAGCACAGATACGCAGTATTTT. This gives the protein CASGEGISASTDTQYF.

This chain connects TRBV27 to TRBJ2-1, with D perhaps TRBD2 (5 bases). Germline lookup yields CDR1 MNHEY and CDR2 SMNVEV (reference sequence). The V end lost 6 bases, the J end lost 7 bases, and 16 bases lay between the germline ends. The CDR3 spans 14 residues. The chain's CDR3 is CASRLGPALNEQFF. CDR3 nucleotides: TGTGCCAGCAGACTAGGTCCAGCACTAAATGAGCAGTTCTTC.

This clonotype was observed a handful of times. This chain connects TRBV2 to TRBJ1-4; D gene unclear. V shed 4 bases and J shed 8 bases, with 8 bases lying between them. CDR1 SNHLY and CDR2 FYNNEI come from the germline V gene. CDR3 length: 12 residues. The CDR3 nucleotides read TGTGCCAGCAGTGTGGCGGGGGAAAAACTGTTTTTT. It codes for CASSVAGEKLFF.

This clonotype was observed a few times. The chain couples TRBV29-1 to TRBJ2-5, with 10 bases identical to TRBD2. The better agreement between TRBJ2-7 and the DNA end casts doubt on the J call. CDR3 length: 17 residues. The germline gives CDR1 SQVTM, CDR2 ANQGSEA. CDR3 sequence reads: CSVGPPILAGVPHEQYF. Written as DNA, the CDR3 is TGCAGCGTTGGGCCGCCAATCCTAGCGGGAGTCCCCCACGAGCAGTACTTC.

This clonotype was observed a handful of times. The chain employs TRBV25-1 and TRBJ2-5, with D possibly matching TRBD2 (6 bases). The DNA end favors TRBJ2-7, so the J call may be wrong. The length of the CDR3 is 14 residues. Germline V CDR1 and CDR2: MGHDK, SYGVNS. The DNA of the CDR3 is TGTGCCAGCAGTGAATACATCGGGGGTCGCGAGCAGTACTTC. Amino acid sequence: CASSEYIGGREQYF.

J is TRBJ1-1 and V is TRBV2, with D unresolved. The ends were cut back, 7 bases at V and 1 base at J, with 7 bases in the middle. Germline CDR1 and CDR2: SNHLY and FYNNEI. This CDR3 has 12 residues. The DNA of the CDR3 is TGTGCCAGCAAGTACCAGAACACTGAAGCTTTCTTT. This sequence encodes CASKYQNTEAFF.

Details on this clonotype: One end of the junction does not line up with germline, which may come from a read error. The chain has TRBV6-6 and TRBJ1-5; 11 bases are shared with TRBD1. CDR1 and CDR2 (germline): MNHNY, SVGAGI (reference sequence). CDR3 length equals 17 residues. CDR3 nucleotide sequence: TGTGCTAGCAGTTACTCCGGGACAGGGGGAGATAATCAGCCCCAGCATTTT. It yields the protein CASSYSGTGGDNQPQHF.

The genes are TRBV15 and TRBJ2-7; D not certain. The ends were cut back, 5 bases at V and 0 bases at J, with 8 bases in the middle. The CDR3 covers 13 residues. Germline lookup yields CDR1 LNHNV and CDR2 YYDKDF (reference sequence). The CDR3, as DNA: TGTGCCACCAGCGACGGGCACTCCTACGAGCAGTACTTC. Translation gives CATSDGHSYEQYF.

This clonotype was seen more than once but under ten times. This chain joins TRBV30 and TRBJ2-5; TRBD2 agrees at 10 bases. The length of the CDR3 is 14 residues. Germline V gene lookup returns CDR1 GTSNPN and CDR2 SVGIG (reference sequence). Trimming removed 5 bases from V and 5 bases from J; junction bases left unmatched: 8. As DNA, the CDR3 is TGTGCCTGGGGCGAGCGGGGGGGCCGGGAGACCCAGTACTTC. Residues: CAWGERGGRETQYF.

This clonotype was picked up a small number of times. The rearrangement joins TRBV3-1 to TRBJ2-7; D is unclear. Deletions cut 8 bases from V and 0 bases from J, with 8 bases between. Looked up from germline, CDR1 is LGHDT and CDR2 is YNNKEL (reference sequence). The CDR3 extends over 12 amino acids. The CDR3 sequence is CASEALSYEQYF. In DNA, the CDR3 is TGTGCCAGCGAGGCCCTCTCCTACGAGCAGTACTTC.

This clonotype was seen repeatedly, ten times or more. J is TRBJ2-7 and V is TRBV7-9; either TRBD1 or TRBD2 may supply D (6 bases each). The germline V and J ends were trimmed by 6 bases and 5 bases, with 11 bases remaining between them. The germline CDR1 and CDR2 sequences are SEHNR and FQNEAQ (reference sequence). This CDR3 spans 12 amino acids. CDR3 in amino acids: CASSGGPDEQYF. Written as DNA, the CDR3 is TGTGCCAGCAGTGGGGGGCCAGACGAGCAGTACTTC.

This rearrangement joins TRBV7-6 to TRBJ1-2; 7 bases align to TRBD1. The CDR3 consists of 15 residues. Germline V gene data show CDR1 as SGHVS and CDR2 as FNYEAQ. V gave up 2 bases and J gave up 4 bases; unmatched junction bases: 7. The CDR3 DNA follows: TGTGCCAGCAGCTTATCGACAGGGTTGGTCTATGGCTACACCTTC. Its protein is CASSLSTGLVYGYTF.

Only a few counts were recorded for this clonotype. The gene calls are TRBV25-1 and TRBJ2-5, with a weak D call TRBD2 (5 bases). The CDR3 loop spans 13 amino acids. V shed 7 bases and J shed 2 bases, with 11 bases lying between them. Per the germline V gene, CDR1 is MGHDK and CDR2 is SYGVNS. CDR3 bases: TGTGCCAGCATTCTGACGGGACAAGAGACCCAGTACTTC. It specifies CASILTGQETQYF.

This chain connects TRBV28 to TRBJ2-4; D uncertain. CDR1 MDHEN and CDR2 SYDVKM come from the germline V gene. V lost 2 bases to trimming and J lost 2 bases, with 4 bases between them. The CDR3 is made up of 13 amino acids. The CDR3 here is CASSLNTKNIQYF. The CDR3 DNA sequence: TGTGCCAGCAGTTTAAACACCAAAAACATTCAGTACTTC.

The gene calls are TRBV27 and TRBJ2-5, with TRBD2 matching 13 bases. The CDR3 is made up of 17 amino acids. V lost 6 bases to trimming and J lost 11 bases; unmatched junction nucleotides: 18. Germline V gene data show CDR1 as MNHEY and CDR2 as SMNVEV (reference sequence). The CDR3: CASSLDLTSGRANEQYF. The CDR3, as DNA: TGTGCCAGCAGCTTAGACCTCACTAGCGGGAGGGCAAATGAGCAGTACTTC.

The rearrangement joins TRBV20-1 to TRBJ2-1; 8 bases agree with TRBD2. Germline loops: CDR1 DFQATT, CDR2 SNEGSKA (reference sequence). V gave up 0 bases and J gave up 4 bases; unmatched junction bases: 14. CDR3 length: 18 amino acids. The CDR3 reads CSARDWGGGTQPYNEQFF. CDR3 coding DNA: TGCAGTGCTAGAGATTGGGGCGGGGGGACCCAACCGTACAATGAGCAGTTCTTC.